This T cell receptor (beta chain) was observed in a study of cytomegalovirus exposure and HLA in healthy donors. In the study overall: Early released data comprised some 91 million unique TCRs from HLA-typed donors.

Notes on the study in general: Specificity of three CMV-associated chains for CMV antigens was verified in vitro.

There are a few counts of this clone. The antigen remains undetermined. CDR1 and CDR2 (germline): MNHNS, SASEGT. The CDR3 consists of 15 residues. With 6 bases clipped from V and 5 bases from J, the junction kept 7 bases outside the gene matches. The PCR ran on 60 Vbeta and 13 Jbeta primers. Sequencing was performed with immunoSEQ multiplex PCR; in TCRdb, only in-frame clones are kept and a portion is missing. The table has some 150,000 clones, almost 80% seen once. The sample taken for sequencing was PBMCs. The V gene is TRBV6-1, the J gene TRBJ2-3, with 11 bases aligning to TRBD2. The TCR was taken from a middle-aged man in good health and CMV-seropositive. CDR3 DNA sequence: TGTGCCAGCAGGCCACTAGCGGGAGAACGAGATACGCAGTATTTT. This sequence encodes CASRPLAGERDTQYF.